This entry describes one T cell receptor (beta chain). Original analysis: Counts of nucleated cells, estimated from reference gene primer amplification, were obtained. Profiling relied on immunoSEQ multiplex PCR, and the TCRdb table lists in-frame clones only, not all of them. The V and J calls and clone size come from that table; D and trimming were worked out from the DNA. The sample has 250,000 to 300,000 clones, roughly nine tenths seen once. This sample stems from a study of blood T cell repertoires in COVID-19. Turning to the study itself: Sites in the United States, Italy and Spain provided acute and convalescent COVID-19 samples. T cells, B-cell-depleted T cells, or PBMCs provided the cDNA or gDNA that served as material.

Patients from Seattle were sampled longitudinally, starting during active infection. This CDR3 has 17 amino acids. The receptor comes from a woman in her twenties or thirties with COVID-19, enrolled during active disease. This chain joins TRBV21-1 and TRBJ2-1; the DNA was not used to check the table's D call, TRBD2. TRBV21-1 is reported as a pseudogene. Input material: peripheral blood. The CDR3 here is CASTGTSGRAAYNEQFF. CDR3 DNA: TGTGCCAGCACCGGGACTAGCGGGAGGGCCGCGTACAATGAGCAGTTCTTC.